The 9 T cell receptor beta chains below all came from one sample that was sequenced in a study of PD-L1 blockade in urothelial cancer. The time point is: peripheral blood 6 weeks after treatment start. TCRdb's copy holds only in-frame clones and misses some; the assay was immunoSEQ multiplex PCR. This sample carries approximately 20,000 clones, approximately 89% of them seen once, and the ten largest clones take 11%. Sequenced material: PBMCs, taken around atezolizumab (anti-PD-L1) treatment. Receptor source: a woman aged 55-75 years with urothelial cancer.

This chain joins TRBV18 and TRBJ2-6, with 9 bases that match TRBD2. The CDR3 runs to 16 residues. Germline CDR1 KGHSH, CDR2 LQKENI. The V and J ends lost 11 bases and 0 bases, in that order; junction bases with no gene match: 8. The CDR3 nucleotides are TGTGCCCAGCGGGGGGCCTATAACTCTGGGGCCAACGTCCTGACTTTC. The encoded protein is CAQRGAYNSGANVLTF.

The chain uses TRBV29-1 and TRBJ2-7, with 8 bases that match TRBD1. The CDR3 sequence is 13 residues long. CDR1 SQVTM and CDR2 ANQGSEA come from the germline V gene. V was pared by 5 bases and J by 6 bases, with 9 bases of the junction left unmatched. The CDR3 protein is CSVKRQGNGEQYF. CDR3 in DNA: TGCAGCGTTAAGCGACAGGGGAATGGCGAGCAGTACTTC.

The chain has TRBV4-3 and TRBJ2-1; the match to TRBD2 covers 10 bases. J lost 7 bases, V lost 0 bases, and 6 bases had no gene match. Germline V gene lookup returns CDR1 LGHNA and CDR2 YSLEER. The CDR3 spans 16 residues. The CDR3 is CASSQDRLAGENEQFF. The CDR3 nucleotides are TGCGCCAGCAGCCAAGATCGTCTAGCGGGAGAGAATGAGCAGTTCTTC.

The chain couples TRBV4-2 to TRBJ1-2; D is perhaps TRBD1 (6 bases). With 0 bases removed from V and 2 bases from J, the gap between germline ends came to 10 bases. CDR1 and CDR2 (germline): LGHNA, YNFKEQ. This CDR3 is built from 15 residues. The CDR3 nucleotides read TGTGCCAGCAGCCAAGATGGGACAAGCAACTATGGCTACACCTTC. It translates to CASSQDGTSNYGYTF.

This clone was picked up a small number of times. The chain uses TRBV6-6 and TRBJ1-5; the match to TRBD1 covers 7 bases. The CDR3 is 14 residues long. The ends lost 7 bases at V and 7 bases at J; junction bases unmatched: 10. Per the germline V gene, CDR1 is MNHNY and CDR2 is SVGAGI (reference sequence). This CDR3 reads CASTPGQVKQPQHF. The CDR3 nucleotides are TGTGCCAGCACCCCCGGACAGGTCAAGCAGCCCCAGCATTTT.

The CDR3 is CASRDSSTDTQYF. CDR3 coding DNA: TGTGCCAGCAGGGACAGTAGCACAGATACGCAGTATTTT. V and J are TRBV25-1 and TRBJ2-3, with D possibly matching TRBD1 (6 bases). The CDR3 runs to 13 residues. Per germline, CDR1 MGHDK and CDR2 SYGVNS. The ends were cut back, 6 bases at V and 0 bases at J, with 7 bases in the middle.

This sequence joins TRBV7-9 and TRBJ1-4; D is unresolved. Germline CDR1 and CDR2: SEHNR and FQNEAQ (reference sequence). The CDR3 length is 19 residues. Trimming stripped 5 bases from V and 8 bases from J, with 30 bases between. As DNA, the CDR3 is TGTGCCAGCAGCACTGGTCGAGGGAGAAGGTTCCGAATTTCCGAAAAACTGTTTTTT. Amino acid sequence: CASSTGRGRRFRISEKLFF.

This chain links TRBV9 with TRBJ2-7, with 12 bases fitting TRBD2. The junction had 8 bases not matched to a gene; V was cut back by 0 bases and J by 4 bases. The CDR3 has 17 amino acids. In germline, CDR1 is SGDLS, CDR2 YYNGEE. The CDR3 is CASSVGFTSGGPYEQYF. The CDR3, as DNA: TGTGCCAGCAGCGTAGGCTTCACTAGCGGGGGGCCGTACGAGCAGTACTTC.

This chain connects TRBV7-2 to TRBJ2-1; TRBD2 agrees at 7 bases. The germline CDR1 and CDR2 sequences are SGHTA and FQGNSA. The V gene end was trimmed by 5 bases and the J gene end by 4 bases; junction bases not matched to a gene: 8. This CDR3 is built from 15 residues. The CDR3 DNA reads TGTGCCAGCAGCGACGGAGCGGGAATATACAATGAGCAGTTCTTC. Protein product: CASSDGAGIYNEQFF.